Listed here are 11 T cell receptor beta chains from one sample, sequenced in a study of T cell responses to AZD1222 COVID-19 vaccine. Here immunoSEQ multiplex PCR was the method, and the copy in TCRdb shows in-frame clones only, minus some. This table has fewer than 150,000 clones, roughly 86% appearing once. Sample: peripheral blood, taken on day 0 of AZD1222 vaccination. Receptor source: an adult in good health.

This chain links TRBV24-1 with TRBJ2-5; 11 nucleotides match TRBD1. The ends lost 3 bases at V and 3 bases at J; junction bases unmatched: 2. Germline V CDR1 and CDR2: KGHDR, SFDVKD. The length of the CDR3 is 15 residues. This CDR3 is CATSDRTGGEETQYF. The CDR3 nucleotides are TGTGCCACCAGTGATCGGACAGGGGGCGAAGAGACCCAGTACTTC.

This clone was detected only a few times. The CDR3 DNA reads as TGTGCCAGCAGCTTAGACTATCCCCGGGCGAGAGAGCAGTACTTC. Translating it yields CASSLDYPRAREQYF. The chain uses TRBV7-2 and TRBJ2-7; D call uncertain. Trimming stripped 1 base from V and 7 bases from J, with 17 bases between. There are 15 residues in the CDR3. Germline V gene lookup returns CDR1 SGHTA and CDR2 FQGNSA.

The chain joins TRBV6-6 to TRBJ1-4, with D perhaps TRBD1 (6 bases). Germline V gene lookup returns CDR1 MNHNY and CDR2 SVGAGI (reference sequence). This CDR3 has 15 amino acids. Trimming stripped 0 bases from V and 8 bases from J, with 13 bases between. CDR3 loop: CASSYSSGAGEKLFF. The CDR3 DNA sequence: TGTGCCAGCAGTTACTCGTCGGGGGCTGGGGAAAAACTGTTTTTT.

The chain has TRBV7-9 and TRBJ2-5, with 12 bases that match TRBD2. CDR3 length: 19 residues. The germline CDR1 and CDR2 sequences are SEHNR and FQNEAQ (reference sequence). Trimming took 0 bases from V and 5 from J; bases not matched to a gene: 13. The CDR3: CASSLARPGLAGVLETQYF. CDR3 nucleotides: TGTGCCAGCAGCTTAGCGAGACCGGGACTAGCGGGTGTGTTGGAGACCCAGTACTTC.

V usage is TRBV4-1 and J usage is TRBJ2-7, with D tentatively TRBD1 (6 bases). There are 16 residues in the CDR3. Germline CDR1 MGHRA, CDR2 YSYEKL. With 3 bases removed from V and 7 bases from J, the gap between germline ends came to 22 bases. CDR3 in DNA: TGCGCCAGCAGCCAGACTCGGGCAGGGGCTCCCCCGGAGCAGTACTTC. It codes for CASSQTRAGAPPEQYF.

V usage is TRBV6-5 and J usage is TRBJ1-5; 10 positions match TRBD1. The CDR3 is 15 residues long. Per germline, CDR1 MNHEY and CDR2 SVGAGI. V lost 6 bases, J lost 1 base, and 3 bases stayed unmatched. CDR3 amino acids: CASSPDRGSNQPQHF. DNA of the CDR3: TGTGCCAGCAGCCCGGACAGGGGGAGCAATCAGCCCCAGCATTTT.

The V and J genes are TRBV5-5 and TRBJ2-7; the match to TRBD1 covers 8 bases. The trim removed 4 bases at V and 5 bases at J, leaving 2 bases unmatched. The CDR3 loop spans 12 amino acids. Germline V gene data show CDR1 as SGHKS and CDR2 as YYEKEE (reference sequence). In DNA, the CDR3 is TGTGCCAGCAGCCTGACAGGGGACGAGCAGTACTTC. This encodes CASSLTGDEQYF.

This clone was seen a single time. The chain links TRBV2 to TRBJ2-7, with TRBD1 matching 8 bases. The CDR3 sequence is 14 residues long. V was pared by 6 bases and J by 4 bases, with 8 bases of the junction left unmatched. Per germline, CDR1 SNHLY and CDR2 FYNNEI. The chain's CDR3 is CASRFGTGRYEQYF. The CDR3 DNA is TGTGCCAGCAGATTCGGGACAGGAAGGTACGAGCAGTACTTC.

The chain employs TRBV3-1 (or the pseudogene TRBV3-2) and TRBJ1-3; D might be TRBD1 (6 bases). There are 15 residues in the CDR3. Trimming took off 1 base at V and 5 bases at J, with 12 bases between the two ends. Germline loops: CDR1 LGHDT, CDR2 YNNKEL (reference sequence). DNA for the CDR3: TGTGCCAGCAGCCAAGGTCGGACAGAAAGAAACACCATATATTTT. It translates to CASSQGRTERNTIYF.

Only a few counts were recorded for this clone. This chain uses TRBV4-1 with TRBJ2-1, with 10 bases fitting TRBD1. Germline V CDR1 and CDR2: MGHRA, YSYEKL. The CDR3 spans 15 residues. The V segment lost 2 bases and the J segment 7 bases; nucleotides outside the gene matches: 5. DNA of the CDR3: TGCGCCAGCAGCCAAATCGGGACAGGGGTAAATGAGCAGTTCTTC. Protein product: CASSQIGTGVNEQFF.

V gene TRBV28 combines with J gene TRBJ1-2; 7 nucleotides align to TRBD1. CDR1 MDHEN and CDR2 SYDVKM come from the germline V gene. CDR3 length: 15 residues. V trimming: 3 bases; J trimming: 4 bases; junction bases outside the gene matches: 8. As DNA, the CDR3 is TGTGCCAGCAGTTTTATCGGGACAGTCTCCTATGGCTACACCTTC. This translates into CASSFIGTVSYGYTF.